This T cell receptor (beta chain) came from a study of identical twins. From germline, CDR1 is SGHRS and CDR2 YFSETQ. The CDR3 totals 16 residues. V lost 3 bases to trimming and J lost 9 bases; unmatched junction nucleotides: 16. This clonotype was found a few times. Each CDR3 protein is one row after TCRdb ran MiXCR on the 5' RACE reads. This sample has some 500,000 distinct CDR3 sequences, with under 25% found just once. The same data also went into a second study, on T cells expressing NK-cell markers. That work contributes: The study did not resolve the HCMV specificity of expanded NKG2C+ T cell clones.

Sequenced sample: CD4+ T cells sorted from blood. The V and J genes are TRBV5-1 and TRBJ2-7; TRBD1 aligns across 9 bases. The sequence came from a woman between 18 and 29 years old in good health. CDR3 in amino acids: CASSSEPGQGLGGQYF. CDR3 DNA sequence: TGCGCCAGCAGCTCCGAACCGGGACAGGGTTTAGGCGGGCAGTACTTC.